Presented here are 17 T cell receptor beta chains from one specimen sequenced in a study of sequential checkpoint blockade in melanoma. Treatment meaning: randomized to nivolumab then ipilimumab (arm A) or the reverse (arm B). Generated by immunoSEQ multiplex PCR, the TCRdb table keeps only in-frame clones and is missing some. The repertoire holds around 19,000 clones, 26% seen once, with 6.5% to 9% in the top ten. This specimen was tumor tissue (inferred from file names), taken from a patient given nivolumab and ipilimumab in sequence. These receptors were obtained from a human donor with melanoma.

The rearrangement joins TRBV6-8 to TRBJ2-3; the match to TRBD2 covers 8 bases. J lost 5 bases, V lost 0 bases, and 4 bases had no gene match. The germline V gene has CDR1 MNHGY and CDR2 SAAAGT. The CDR3 has 15 residues. CDR3 nucleotide sequence: TGTGCCAGCAGTTACTCGAACAGCGGGGGAGATACGCAGTATTTT. Amino acid sequence: CASSYSNSGGDTQYF.

The chain is built from TRBV5-1 and TRBJ2-7; D call uncertain. The V gene lost 0 bases and the J gene lost 0 bases, with 10 bases spanning the gap. CDR1 is SGHRS, CDR2 YFSETQ, per germline. The CDR3 runs to 15 residues. The CDR3 DNA reads as TGCGCCAGCAGCTTGGTCCCCGGACCCTCCTACGAGCAGTACTTC. It encodes CASSLVPGPSYEQYF.

This clone was seen more than once but under ten times. The chain employs TRBV28 and TRBJ1-1; 8 nucleotides match TRBD1. This CDR3 comprises 13 residues. After removal of 5 bases from V and 4 bases from J, the junction contained 3 bases not matched to a gene. Germline CDR1 MDHEN, CDR2 SYDVKM. The CDR3 bases are TGTGCCAGCAGTCTGGACAGGGTCACTGAAGCTTTCTTT. It encodes CASSLDRVTEAFF.

The rearrangement uses TRBV30 and TRBJ2-7; either TRBD1 or TRBD2 may fit D (5 bases each). The CDR3 is made up of 12 amino acids. Germline V CDR1 and CDR2: GTSNPN, SVGIG (reference sequence). V lost 2 bases, J lost 4 bases, and 9 bases lay in between. The CDR3 sequence is CAWSMGEYEQYF. The CDR3 DNA follows: TGTGCCTGGAGTATGGGGGAATACGAGCAGTACTTC.

Here the CDR3 reads CASSLVSTGGAMNTEAFF. CDR3 DNA: TGTGCCAGCAGCTTAGTGAGTACCGGGGGAGCTATGAACACTGAAGCTTTCTTT. This chain uses TRBV11-3 with TRBJ1-1; a possible D gene is TRBD1 (5 bases). The CDR3 has 18 amino acids. Germline V gene lookup returns CDR1 SGHNT and CDR2 YENEEA. V lost 1 base, J lost 0 bases, and 18 bases lay in between.

The chain joins TRBV18 to TRBJ2-6; D is perhaps TRBD2 (5 bases). V gave up 2 bases and J gave up 2 bases, with 10 bases separating them. The CDR3 length is 16 residues. From germline, CDR1 is KGHSH and CDR2 LQKENI. The CDR3 DNA is TGTGCCAGCTCACCAAGCGGAGTGCCTGGGGCCAACGTCCTGACTTTC. This sequence encodes CASSPSGVPGANVLTF. The full variable domain, rest sourced from reference TRBV18 and TRBJ2-6, is NAGVMQNPRHLVRRRGQEARLRCSPMKGHSHVYWYRQLPEEGLKFMVYLQKENIIDESGMPKERFSAEFPKEGPSILRIQQVVRGDSAAYFCASSPSGVPGANVLTFGAGSRLTVL.

This clone was counted ten times or more. This chain joins TRBV11-3 and TRBJ2-7; a weak D match, TRBD2 (5 bases). Trimming took off 5 bases at V and 4 bases at J, with 18 bases between the two ends. From germline, CDR1 is SGHNT and CDR2 YENEEA. The CDR3 covers 15 residues. CDR3 nucleotide sequence: TGTGCCAGCAGCACCGGACCGGGGAACCAATACGAGCAGTACTTC. This gives the protein CASSTGPGNQYEQYF.

In its sample, this clone was seen a few times. CDR3 loop: CASSAGTGSQPQHF. The CDR3 DNA follows: TGTGCCAGCAGTGCCGGGACAGGGAGTCAGCCCCAGCATTTT. The V call is TRBV6-8, the J call TRBJ1-5; 9 bases fit TRBD1. This CDR3 region has 14 residues. The germline V gene has CDR1 MNHGY and CDR2 SAAAGT. V shed 5 bases, J shed 6 bases, and the junction held 5 bases outside the gene matches.

This chain links TRBV27 with TRBJ2-7; 9 nucleotides line up with TRBD2. This CDR3 comprises 15 residues. With 6 bases clipped from V and 0 bases from J, the junction kept 6 bases outside the gene matches. Germline CDR1 and CDR2: MNHEY and SMNVEV (reference sequence). CDR3 sequence reads: CASRPYSGSSYEQYF. The DNA of the CDR3 is TGTGCCAGCAGACCCTATAGCGGGAGCTCCTACGAGCAGTACTTC.

This clone was seen a few times. The rearrangement uses TRBV6-8 and TRBJ1-1, with a tentative D call TRBD1 (5 bases). V lost 4 bases and J lost 2, with 14 bases in between. The CDR3 sequence is 15 residues long. Germline values: CDR1 MNHGY, CDR2 SAAAGT. The CDR3 protein is CASSFLGQGNTEAFF. The CDR3, as DNA: TGTGCCAGCAGTTTCCTAGGGCAGGGTAACACTGAAGCTTTCTTT.

This sequence joins TRBV10-3 and TRBJ2-7; D tentatively reads TRBD1 or TRBD2 (5 bases each). Germline V CDR1 and CDR2: ENHRY, SYGVKD. CDR3 size: 15 residues. Trimming took off 3 bases at V and 4 bases at J, with 16 bases between the two ends. The CDR3 DNA is TGTGCCATCAGTGAACAGGACGGGACCGTATACGAGCAGTACTTC. Encoded protein: CAISEQDGTVYEQYF.

This clone has just a few counts. The J gene is TRBJ2-7, the V gene TRBV6-8; 8 positions match TRBD1. Germline trimming cut 4 bases from V and 3 bases from J; bases unmatched to any gene: 2. There are 13 residues in the CDR3. Germline CDR1 and CDR2: MNHGY and SAAAGT. The CDR3 protein is CASSLQGDYEQYF. The CDR3 DNA sequence: TGTGCCAGCAGTTTACAGGGGGACTACGAGCAGTACTTC.

This chain uses TRBV5-1 with TRBJ1-2; 8 bases map to TRBD1. Germline assignment: CDR1 SGHRS and CDR2 YFSETQ. The CDR3 spans 14 residues. V shed 3 bases, J shed 8 bases, and the junction held 9 bases outside the gene matches. This chain's CDR3 is CASSSNTGGRGYTF. CDR3 in DNA: TGCGCCAGCAGCTCAAACACAGGGGGTCGGGGCTACACCTTC.

This clone was seen more than once but under ten times. The chain combines TRBV30 with TRBJ2-2; D gene unclear. The CDR3 length is 13 residues. The germline gives CDR1 GTSNPN, CDR2 SVGIG (reference sequence). With 0 bases removed from V and 9 bases from J, the gap between germline ends came to 11 bases. CDR3 coding DNA: TGTGCCTGGAGTGTAAATTGGGGTCGGGAGCTGTTTTTT. This translates into CAWSVNWGRELFF.

This clone was counted only a few times. The chain uses TRBV6-8 and TRBJ1-3, with TRBD1 identical over 8 bases. This CDR3 has 13 residues. The junction had 9 bases not matched to a gene; V was cut back by 10 bases and J by 7 bases. Germline CDR1 reads MNHGY; CDR2 reads SAAAGT. The CDR3 nucleotides read TGTGCCATCAGGGACAGGTTGGGGAACACCATATATTTT. It encodes CAIRDRLGNTIYF.

This clone has more than one count but fewer than ten. The chain recombines TRBV15 with TRBJ1-3; D is unclear. The CDR3 is made up of 15 amino acids. Germline V CDR1 and CDR2: LNHNV, YYDKDF (reference sequence). Trimming shortened V by 0 bases and J by 2 bases, and 8 bases separated the two germline ends. The chain's CDR3 is CATSRDRGTGNTIYF. As DNA, the CDR3 is TGTGCCACCAGCAGAGATCGAGGGACTGGAAACACCATATATTTT. The variable domain in full, completed from reference TRBV15 and TRBJ1-3, reads DAMVIQNPRYQVTQFGKPVTLSCSQTLNHNVMYWYQQKSSQAPKLLFHYYDKDFNNEADTPDNFQSRRPNTSFCFLDIRSPGLGDTAMYLCATSRDRGTGNTIYFGEGSWLTVV.

This CDR3 reads CASSPVLPAGGTDTQYF. The CDR3 region has the DNA TGTGCCAGCTCACCAGTACTTCCTGCGGGCGGCACAGATACGCAGTATTTT. This rearrangement joins TRBV18 to TRBJ2-3; a possible D gene is TRBD2 (5 bases). This CDR3 has 17 residues. Germline values: CDR1 KGHSH, CDR2 LQKENI. With 2 bases removed from V and 1 base from J, the gap between germline ends came to 16 bases.